These T cell receptor beta chains were read from a single sample in a study of CD8 T cells in ankylosing spondylitis. Each CDR3 protein is one row after TCRdb ran MiXCR on the 5' RACE reads. The sample yields some 340,000 distinct CDR3 sequences, under 15% seen once. Sample: blood, either unsorted or a sorted T cell fraction (not recorded which). The receptors derive from a male donor with ankylosing spondylitis or in good health (not recorded which). The CDR3 runs from the conserved cysteine through the conserved F or W. Each record gives: D gene, clone size, J gene, V gene, CDR3 DNA, CDR3 protein. The D gene is left open where the match is weak. Expanded clones are given a class, and other clones once, few, many or no size at all.

D: -; size: few; J: TRBJ2-1; V: TRBV20-1; DNA: TGCAGTGCTGTGGAAGACTCCGCCCCGGTCAATGAGCAGTTCTTC; CDR3: CSAVEDSAPVNEQFF
D: TRBD1; size: few; J: TRBJ1-4; V: TRBV27; DNA: TGTGCCAGCAGTTTTCAGGGGGCGGATGAAAAACTGTTTTTT; CDR3: CASSFQGADEKLFF
D: TRBD2; size: few; J: TRBJ2-1; V: TRBV20-1; DNA: TGCAGTGCCCACCCCCTAGCGGGAAATGAGCAGTTCTTC; CDR3: CSAHPLAGNEQFF
D: -; size: few; J: TRBJ2-7; V: TRBV10-2; DNA: TGCGCCAGCAAAACTTATTTCGGGCCATACGAGCAGTACTTC; CDR3: CASKTYFGPYEQYF
D: TRBD1; size: -; J: TRBJ2-1; V: TRBV20-1; DNA: TGCAGTGCTAGAGGGGACAGGGAAGTTTTTAGCTCCTACAATGAGCAGTTCTTC; CDR3: CSARGDREVFSSYNEQFF
D: -; size: -; J: TRBJ2-2; V: TRBV6-1; DNA: TGTGCCAGCAGCCCCGGCCGGGCCACCGGGGAGCTGTTTTTT; CDR3: CASSPGRATGELFF
D: -; size: -; J: TRBJ2-7; V: TRBV30; DNA: TGTGCCTGGAGTGTATCTGCAGTCTCCTACGAGCAGTACTTC; CDR3: CAWSVSAVSYEQYF
D: TRBD1; size: few; J: TRBJ1-4; V: TRBV5-1; DNA: TGCGCCAGCAGCCCTGTCCCGGGACAGGGCGGGAATGAAAAACTGTTTTTT; CDR3: CASSPVPGQGGNEKLFF
D: -; size: few; J: TRBJ2-1; V: TRBV3-1; DNA: TGTGCCAGCAGCCAAGTATTTGGGAGGAATGAGCAGTTCTTC; CDR3: CASSQVFGRNEQFF
D: -; size: -; J: TRBJ1-2; V: TRBV3-1; DNA: TGTGCCAGCAGCCAACCGCCCACCCATGAGGGGCTCACCTTC; CDR3: CASSQPPTHEGLTF
D: -; size: few; J: TRBJ1-2; V: TRBV3-1; DNA: TGTGCCAGCAGCCAATCCGACCGGGCGGACTATGGCTACACCTTC; CDR3: CASSQSDRADYGYTF
D: -; size: few; J: TRBJ1-2; V: TRBV12-3/TRBV12-4; DNA: TGTGCCAGCAGCTGGGGGGAGGGCTACACCTTC; CDR3: CASSWGEGYTF
D: TRBD1; size: few; J: TRBJ2-3; V: TRBV5-1; DNA: TGCGCCAGCAGCTGGGACAGATATACAGATACGCAGTATTTT; CDR3: CASSWDRYTDTQYF
D: -; size: -; J: TRBJ1-5; V: TRBV6-2/TRBV6-3; DNA: TGTGCCAGCAGTACCGCGAATCAGCCCCAGCATTTT; CDR3: CASSTANQPQHF
D: TRBD1; size: few; J: TRBJ1-3; V: TRBV6-1; DNA: TGTGCCAGCAGCCCCCAGACAGGGGCAGCTGGAAACACCATATATTTT; CDR3: CASSPQTGAAGNTIYF
D: -; size: -; J: TRBJ1-6; V: TRBV3-1; DNA: TGTGCCAGCAGCCAAGTTCCTCAGGCGCCCCTCCACTTT; CDR3: CASSQVPQAPLHF
D: TRBD2; size: -; J: TRBJ2-1; V: TRBV6-1; DNA: TGTGCCAGCATCAAGACTAGCGGTAGCTCCTACAATGAGCAGTTCTTC; CDR3: CASIKTSGSSYNEQFF
D: -; size: few; J: TRBJ2-2; V: TRBV3-1; DNA: TGTGCCAGCAGCCAAGATCGGGCAGGGTCGATGTTTTTT; CDR3: CASSQDRAGSMFF
D: -; size: -; J: TRBJ2-2; V: TRBV5-8; DNA: TGTGCCAGCAGCTTGGCCTTTGGGACGGCGAACACCGGGGAGCTGTTTTTT; CDR3: CASSLAFGTANTGELFF
D: -; size: -; J: TRBJ2-3; V: TRBV28; DNA: TGTGCCAGCAGTTTTGACGCGGCGGGCAGATTCACAGATACGCAGTATTTT; CDR3: CASSFDAAGRFTDTQYF
D: TRBD2; size: once; J: TRBJ2-2; V: TRBV4-2; DNA: TGTGCCAGCAGCGGGGAGCGGGAGGGCCCCACCGGGGAGCTGTTTTTT; CDR3: CASSGEREGPTGELFF
D: TRBD1; size: -; J: TRBJ1-1; V: TRBV6-4; DNA: TGTGCCAGCAGTCACTCCGGGACAGGGAATGGGGCTTTCTTT; CDR3: CASSHSGTGNGAFF
D: TRBD2; size: -; J: TRBJ2-1; V: TRBV7-2; DNA: TGTGCCAGCAGGGAACGGGAGGGCCCGTTGTACAATGAGCAGTTCTTC; CDR3: CASREREGPLYNEQFF
D: TRBD2; size: -; J: TRBJ2-1; V: TRBV10-3; DNA: TGTGCCACAAGCGGGAGCTCCTACAATGAGCAGTTCTTC; CDR3: CATSGSSYNEQFF
D: TRBD1; size: -; J: TRBJ1-4; V: TRBV5-5; DNA: TGTGCCAGCAGCTACAGACAGGGGCCAGCCGATAACGAAAAACTGTTTTTT; CDR3: CASSYRQGPADNEKLFF
D: -; size: -; J: TRBJ1-1; V: TRBV6-5; DNA: TGTGCCAGCAGTTACTCAGGTTCTACGGTGAACACTGAAGCTTTCTTT; CDR3: CASSYSGSTVNTEAFF
D: -; size: few; J: TRBJ2-3; V: TRBV5-1; DNA: TGCGCCAGCAGCTTGGTTGATAACCAGGCAGATACGCAGTATTTT; CDR3: CASSLVDNQADTQYF
D: TRBD2; size: -; J: TRBJ2-1; V: TRBV11-3; DNA: TGTGCCAGCAGCGCACTAGCGGGAGGTGGTCCGCGCAATGAGCAGTTCTTC; CDR3: CASSALAGGGPRNEQFF
D: -; size: -; J: TRBJ2-2; V: TRBV2; DNA: TGTGCCAGCAGCCAACACTACACCGGGGAGCTGTTTTTT; CDR3: CASSQHYTGELFF
D: -; size: few; J: TRBJ2-3; V: TRBV9; DNA: TGTGCCAGCAGCGCACAGATCGGGGGCCGCACAGATACGCAGTATTTT; CDR3: CASSAQIGGRTDTQYF
D: -; size: few; J: TRBJ2-1; V: TRBV27; DNA: TGTGCCAGCAGTTCCGGGACGCCGGACTTCGGTGAGCAGTTCTTC; CDR3: CASSSGTPDFGEQFF
D: -; size: few; J: TRBJ1-5; V: TRBV4-1; DNA: TGCGCCAGCAGCCACTCCCCTCAGGGTGTAGGGAATCAGCCCCAGCATTTT; CDR3: CASSHSPQGVGNQPQHF
D: -; size: -; J: TRBJ1-1; V: TRBV6-1; DNA: TGTGCCAGCAGTCCCACCTCTGTGAACACTGAAGCTTTCTTT; CDR3: CASSPTSVNTEAFF
D: -; size: many; J: TRBJ2-7; V: TRBV5-1; DNA: TGCGCCAGCAGCTTGGACAGAGGGAGCGACGAGCAGTACTTC; CDR3: CASSLDRGSDEQYF
D: TRBD2; size: many; J: TRBJ2-3; V: TRBV5-1; DNA: TGCGCCAGCAGGGTAACTAGCGGAGCAGATACGCAGTATTTT; CDR3: CASRVTSGADTQYF
D: TRBD1; size: -; J: TRBJ2-7; V: TRBV20-1; DNA: TGCAGTGCCTCGGGACAGGGTAATAGATACGAGCAGTACTTC; CDR3: CSASGQGNRYEQYF
D: -; size: -; J: TRBJ2-7; V: TRBV20-1; DNA: TGCAGTGCTCGTACCGGGACTCTGACCTACGAGCAGTACTTC; CDR3: CSARTGTLTYEQYF
D: -; size: -; J: TRBJ2-1; V: TRBV15; DNA: TGTGCCACCAGTACCGATAGAAGGTCCTACAATGAGCAGTTCTTC; CDR3: CATSTDRRSYNEQFF
D: -; size: few; J: TRBJ2-3; V: TRBV5-1; DNA: TGCGCCAGCAGCACCTTTTCCGCAGATACGCAGTATTTT; CDR3: CASSTFSADTQYF
D: -; size: few; J: TRBJ2-3; V: TRBV10-2; DNA: TGCGCCAGCAGTCGGCAGGGCATCACAGATACGCAGTATTTT; CDR3: CASSRQGITDTQYF
D: -; size: few; J: TRBJ2-7; V: TRBV10-3; DNA: TGTGCCATCAGTCCTGACTACGGCGGGACCTACGAGCAGTACTTC; CDR3: CAISPDYGGTYEQYF
D: -; size: few; J: TRBJ1-4; V: TRBV7-9; DNA: TGTGCCAGCAGCTTAGGGAGGTCAACTAATGAAAAACTGTTTTTT; CDR3: CASSLGRSTNEKLFF